The clone carrying this T cell receptor delta chain appeared a few times. This may come from a read error, since a much larger clone is one base off. The data originate from a study of gamma-delta chains in newborns, infants, children. Whole-study context: Microbial exposure reportedly drives polyclonal innate γδ T cell expansion after birth.

Germline V lookup: CDR1 GEAIGNYY, CDR2 EKD. This CDR3 spans 14 amino acids. Losses at the gene ends were 3 bases for V and 10 bases for J; bases not matched to a gene: 9. TCRdb reran clone calling via CATT on the reads. The sample contains approximately 1,900 delta-chain clones, around 2.8% of which appear only once. The chain combines TRDV2 with TRDJ1; 11 positions match TRDD3. Input material: blood. This receptor was obtained from a child in good health. The CDR3 spells CACDRLGDSSRLIF. The CDR3 nucleotides read TGTGCCTGTGACCGACTGGGGGATAGTAGTAGACTCATCTTT.